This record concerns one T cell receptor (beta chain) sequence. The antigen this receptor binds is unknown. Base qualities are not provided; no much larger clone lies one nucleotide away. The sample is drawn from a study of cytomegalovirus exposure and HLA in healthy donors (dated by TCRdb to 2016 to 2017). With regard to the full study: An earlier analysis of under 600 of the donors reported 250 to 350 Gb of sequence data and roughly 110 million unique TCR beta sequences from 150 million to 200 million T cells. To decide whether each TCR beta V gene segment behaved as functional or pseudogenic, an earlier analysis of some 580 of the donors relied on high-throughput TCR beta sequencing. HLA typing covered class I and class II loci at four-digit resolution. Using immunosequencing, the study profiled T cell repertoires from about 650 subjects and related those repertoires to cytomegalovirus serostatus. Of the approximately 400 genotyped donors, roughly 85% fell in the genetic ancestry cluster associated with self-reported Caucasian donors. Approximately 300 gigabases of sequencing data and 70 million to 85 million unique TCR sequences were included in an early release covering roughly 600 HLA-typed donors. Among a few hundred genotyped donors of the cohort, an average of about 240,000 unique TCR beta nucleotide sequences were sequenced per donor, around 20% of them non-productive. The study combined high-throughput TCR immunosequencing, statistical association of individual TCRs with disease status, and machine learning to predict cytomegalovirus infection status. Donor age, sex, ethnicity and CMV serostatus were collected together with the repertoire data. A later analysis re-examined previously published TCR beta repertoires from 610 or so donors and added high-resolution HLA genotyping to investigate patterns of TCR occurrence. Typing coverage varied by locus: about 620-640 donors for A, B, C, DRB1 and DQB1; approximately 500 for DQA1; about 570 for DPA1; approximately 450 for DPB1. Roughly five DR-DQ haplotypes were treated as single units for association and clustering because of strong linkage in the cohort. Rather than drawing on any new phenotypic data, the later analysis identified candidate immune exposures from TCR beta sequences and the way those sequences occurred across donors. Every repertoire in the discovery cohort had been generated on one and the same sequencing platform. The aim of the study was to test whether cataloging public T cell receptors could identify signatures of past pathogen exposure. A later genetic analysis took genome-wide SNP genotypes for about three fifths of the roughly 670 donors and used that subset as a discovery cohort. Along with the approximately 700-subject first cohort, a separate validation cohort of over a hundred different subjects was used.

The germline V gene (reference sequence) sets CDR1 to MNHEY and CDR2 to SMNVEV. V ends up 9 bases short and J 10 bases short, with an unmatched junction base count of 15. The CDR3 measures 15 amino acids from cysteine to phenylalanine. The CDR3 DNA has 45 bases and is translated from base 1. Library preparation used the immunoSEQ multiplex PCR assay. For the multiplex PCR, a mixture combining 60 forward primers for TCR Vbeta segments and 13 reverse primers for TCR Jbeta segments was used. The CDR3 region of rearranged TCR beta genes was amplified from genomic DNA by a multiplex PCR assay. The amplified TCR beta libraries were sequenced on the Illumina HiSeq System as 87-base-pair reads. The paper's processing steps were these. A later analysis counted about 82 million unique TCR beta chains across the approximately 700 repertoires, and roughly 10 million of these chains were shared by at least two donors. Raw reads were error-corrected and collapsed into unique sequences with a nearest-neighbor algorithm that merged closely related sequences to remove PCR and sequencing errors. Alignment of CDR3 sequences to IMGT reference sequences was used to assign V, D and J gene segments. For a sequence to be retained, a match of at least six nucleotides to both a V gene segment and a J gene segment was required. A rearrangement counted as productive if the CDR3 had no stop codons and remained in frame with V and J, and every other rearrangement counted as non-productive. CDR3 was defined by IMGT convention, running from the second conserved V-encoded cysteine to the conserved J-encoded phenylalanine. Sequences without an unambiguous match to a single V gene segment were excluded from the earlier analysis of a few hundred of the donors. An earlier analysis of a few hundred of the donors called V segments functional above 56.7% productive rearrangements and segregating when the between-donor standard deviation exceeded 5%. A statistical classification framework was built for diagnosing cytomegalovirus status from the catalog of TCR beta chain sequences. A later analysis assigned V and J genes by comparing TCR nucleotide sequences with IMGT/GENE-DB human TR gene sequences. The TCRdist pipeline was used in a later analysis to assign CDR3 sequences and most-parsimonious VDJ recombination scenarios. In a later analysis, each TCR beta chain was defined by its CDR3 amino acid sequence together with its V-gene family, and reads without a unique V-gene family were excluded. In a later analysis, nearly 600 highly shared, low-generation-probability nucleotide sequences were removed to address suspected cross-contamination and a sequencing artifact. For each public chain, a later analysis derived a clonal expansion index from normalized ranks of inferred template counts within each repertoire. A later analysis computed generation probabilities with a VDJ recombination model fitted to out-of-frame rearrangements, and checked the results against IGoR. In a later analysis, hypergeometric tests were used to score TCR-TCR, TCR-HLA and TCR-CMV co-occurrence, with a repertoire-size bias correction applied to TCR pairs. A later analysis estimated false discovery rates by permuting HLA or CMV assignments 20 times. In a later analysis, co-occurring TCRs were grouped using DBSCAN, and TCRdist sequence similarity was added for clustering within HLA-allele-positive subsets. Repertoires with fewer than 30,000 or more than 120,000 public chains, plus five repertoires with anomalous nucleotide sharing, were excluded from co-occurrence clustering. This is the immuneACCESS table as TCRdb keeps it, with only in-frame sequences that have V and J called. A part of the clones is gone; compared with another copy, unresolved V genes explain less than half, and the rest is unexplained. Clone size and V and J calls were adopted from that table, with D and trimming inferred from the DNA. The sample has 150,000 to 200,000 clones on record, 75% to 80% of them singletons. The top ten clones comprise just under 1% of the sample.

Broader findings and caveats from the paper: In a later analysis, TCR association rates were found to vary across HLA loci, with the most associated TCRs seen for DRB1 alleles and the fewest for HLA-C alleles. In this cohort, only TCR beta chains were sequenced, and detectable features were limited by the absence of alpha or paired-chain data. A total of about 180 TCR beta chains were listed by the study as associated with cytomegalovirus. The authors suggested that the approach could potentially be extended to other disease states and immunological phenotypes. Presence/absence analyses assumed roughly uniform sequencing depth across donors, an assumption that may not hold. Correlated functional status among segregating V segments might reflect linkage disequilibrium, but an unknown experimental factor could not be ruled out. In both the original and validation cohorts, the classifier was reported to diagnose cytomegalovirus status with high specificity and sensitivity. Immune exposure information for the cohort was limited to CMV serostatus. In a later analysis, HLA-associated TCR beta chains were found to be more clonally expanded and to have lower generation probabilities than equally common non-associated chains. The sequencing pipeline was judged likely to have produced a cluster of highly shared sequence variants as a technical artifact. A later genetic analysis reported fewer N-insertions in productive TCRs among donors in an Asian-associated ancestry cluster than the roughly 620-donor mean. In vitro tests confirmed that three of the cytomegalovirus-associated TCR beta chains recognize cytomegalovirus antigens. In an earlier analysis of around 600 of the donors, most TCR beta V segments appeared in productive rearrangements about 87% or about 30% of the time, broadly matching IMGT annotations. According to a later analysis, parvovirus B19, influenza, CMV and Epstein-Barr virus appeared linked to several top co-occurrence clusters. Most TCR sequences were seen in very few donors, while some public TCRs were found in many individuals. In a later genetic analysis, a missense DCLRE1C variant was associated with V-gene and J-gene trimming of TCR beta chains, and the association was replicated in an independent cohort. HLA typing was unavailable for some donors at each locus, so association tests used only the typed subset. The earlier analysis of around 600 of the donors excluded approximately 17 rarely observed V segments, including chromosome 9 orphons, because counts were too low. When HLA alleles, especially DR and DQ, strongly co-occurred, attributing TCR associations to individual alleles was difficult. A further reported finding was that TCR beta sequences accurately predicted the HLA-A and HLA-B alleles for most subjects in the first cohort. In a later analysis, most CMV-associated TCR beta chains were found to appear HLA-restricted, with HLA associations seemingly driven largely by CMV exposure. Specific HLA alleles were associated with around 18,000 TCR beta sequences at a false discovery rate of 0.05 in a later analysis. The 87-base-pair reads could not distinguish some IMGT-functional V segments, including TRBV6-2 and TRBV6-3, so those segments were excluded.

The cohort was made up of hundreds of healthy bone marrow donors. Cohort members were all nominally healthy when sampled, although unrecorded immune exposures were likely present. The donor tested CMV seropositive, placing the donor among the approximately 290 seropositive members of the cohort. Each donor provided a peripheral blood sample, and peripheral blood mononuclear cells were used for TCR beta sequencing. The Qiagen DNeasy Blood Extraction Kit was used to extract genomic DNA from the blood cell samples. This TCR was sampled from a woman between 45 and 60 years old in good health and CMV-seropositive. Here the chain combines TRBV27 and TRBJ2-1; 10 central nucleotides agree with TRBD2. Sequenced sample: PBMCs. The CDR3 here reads CASSSLAGVRGEQFF. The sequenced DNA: TGTGCCAGTTCCTCTCTAGCGGGAGTCCGAGGCGAGCAGTTCTTC.